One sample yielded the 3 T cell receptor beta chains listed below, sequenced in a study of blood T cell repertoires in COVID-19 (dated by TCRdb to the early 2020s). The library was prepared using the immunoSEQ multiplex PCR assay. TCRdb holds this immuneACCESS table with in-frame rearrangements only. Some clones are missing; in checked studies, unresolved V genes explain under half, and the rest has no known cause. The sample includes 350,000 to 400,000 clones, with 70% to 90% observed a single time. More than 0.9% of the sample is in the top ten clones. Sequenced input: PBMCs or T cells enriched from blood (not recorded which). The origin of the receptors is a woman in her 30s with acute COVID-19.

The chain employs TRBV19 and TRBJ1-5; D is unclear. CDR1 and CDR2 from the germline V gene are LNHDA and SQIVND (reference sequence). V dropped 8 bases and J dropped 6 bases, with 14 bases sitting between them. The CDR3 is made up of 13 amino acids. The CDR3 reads CASGGRWSQPQHF. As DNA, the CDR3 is TGTGCCAGTGGAGGGCGGTGGAGTCAGCCCCAGCATTTT.

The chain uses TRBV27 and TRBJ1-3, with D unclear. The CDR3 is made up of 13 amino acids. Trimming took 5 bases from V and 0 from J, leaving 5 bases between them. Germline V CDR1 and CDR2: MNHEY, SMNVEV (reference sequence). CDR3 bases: TGTGCCAGCAGTATCTTCTCTGGAAACACCATATATTTT. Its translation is CASSIFSGNTIYF.

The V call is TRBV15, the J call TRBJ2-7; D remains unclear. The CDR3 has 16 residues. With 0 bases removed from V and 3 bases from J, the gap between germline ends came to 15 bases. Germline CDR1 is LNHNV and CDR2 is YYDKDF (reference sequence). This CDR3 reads CATSRERSSQFYEQYF. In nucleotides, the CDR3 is TGTGCCACCAGCAGAGAGAGGAGTAGTCAATTCTACGAGCAGTACTTC. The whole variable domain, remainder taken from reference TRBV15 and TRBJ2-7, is DAMVIQNPRYQVTQFGKPVTLSCSQTLNHNVMYWYQQKSSQAPKLLFHYYDKDFNNEADTPDNFQSRRPNTSFCFLDIRSPGLGDTAMYLCATSRERSSQFYEQYFGPGTRLTVT.